Listed below are T cell receptor beta chains from one sample, sequenced in a study of T cell changes during pregnancy in multiple sclerosis. TCRdb's table, derived via immunoSEQ multiplex PCR, lists solely in-frame clones and lacks some. The repertoire holds some 20,000 clones, with around nine tenths as singletons. The sequencing here drew on CD4+ T cells from peripheral blood mononuclear cells, taken in the first trimester of pregnancy. These receptor sequences come from a female donor in good health, enrolled as a control in a pregnancy study. The CDR3 runs from the conserved cysteine through the conserved F or W. The D gene is left open where the match is weak. The size entry is marked missing in some rows and otherwise reads once, few, many or a size class.

J gene	clone size	V gene	D gene	CDR3 protein	CDR3 DNA
TRBJ1-4	NA	TRBV30	TRBD1	CAWSGDRGRTNEKLFF	TGTGCCTGGAGCGGGGACAGGGGTAGGACTAATGAAAAACTGTTTTTT
TRBJ2-2	NA	TRBV7-3	NA	CASSVTRTGELFF	TGTGCCAGCAGCGTTACGAGGACCGGGGAGCTGTTTTTT
TRBJ2-5	NA	TRBV9	NA	CASNRGLRGGDQETQYF	TGTGCCAGCAATCGTGGTTTGAGGGGGGGAGACCAAGAGACCCAGTACTTC
TRBJ1-1	NA	TRBV10-3	NA	CAISAQGGTEAFF	TGTGCCATCAGTGCGCAGGGAGGGACTGAAGCTTTCTTT
TRBJ1-5	NA	TRBV30	TRBD1	CALGQGASQPQHF	TGTGCTCTGGGGCAGGGGGCCAGTCAGCCCCAGCATTTT
TRBJ1-6	NA	TRBV28	TRBD1	CASSPATGVNSPLHF	TGTGCCAGCAGTCCAGCGACAGGGGTGAATTCACCCCTCCACTTT
TRBJ2-2	NA	TRBV19	TRBD1	CAVRQGERNTGELFF	TGTGCCGTGCGACAGGGCGAACGGAACACCGGGGAGCTGTTTTTT
TRBJ1-1	few	TRBV6-1	TRBD1	CASSSSGGTEAFF	TGTGCCAGCAGTAGTTCAGGGGGCACTGAAGCTTTCTTT
TRBJ1-4	NA	TRBV6-5	NA	CASSYQGKTNEKLFF	TGTGCCAGCAGTTACCAGGGGAAAACTAATGAAAAACTGTTTTTT
TRBJ2-7	NA	TRBV10-3	NA	CAISESTFGGGTYEQYF	TGTGCCATCAGTGAGTCAACGTTCGGTGGCGGGACCTACGAGCAGTACTTC
TRBJ2-1	NA	TRBV7-2	NA	CASSLGLGIDEQFF	TGTGCCAGCAGCTTAGGGCTAGGAATCGATGAGCAGTTCTTC
TRBJ2-3	NA	TRBV12-5	NA	CASGSPGKRDTDTQYF	TGTGCTAGTGGTTCTCCGGGGAAAAGGGACACAGATACGCAGTATTTT
TRBJ1-1	NA	TRBV29-1	NA	CSVDREGGSGGKAFF	TGCAGCGTTGACCGGGAAGGCGGCTCGGGGGGGAAAGCTTTCTTT
TRBJ1-6	few	TRBV6-5	TRBD1	CASSRQGKTSPLHF	TGTGCCAGCAGCCGACAGGGAAAGACTTCACCCCTCCACTTT
TRBJ1-1	medium-sized	TRBV20-1	NA	CSAYLNTEAFF	TGCAGTGCTTACTTGAACACTGAAGCTTTCTTT
TRBJ1-4	once	TRBV4-2	TRBD1	CASSQARQGAKGEKLFF	TGTGCCAGCAGCCAGGCCCGTCAGGGGGCGAAAGGTGAAAAACTGTTTTTT
TRBJ2-1	NA	TRBV9	TRBD2	CASKRGNSGISYNEQFF	TGTGCCAGCAAGAGGGGAAATAGCGGGATCTCCTACAATGAGCAGTTCTTC
TRBJ2-1	NA	TRBV11-1	TRBD1	CASSLDRLNEQFF	TGTGCCAGCAGCTTGGACAGGCTTAATGAGCAGTTCTTC
TRBJ1-6	few	TRBV2	TRBD1	CASGSDRGDSSYNSPLHF	TGTGCCAGCGGCTCCGACAGGGGCGACAGCTCCTATAATTCACCCCTCCACTTT
TRBJ2-1	once	TRBV9	TRBD2	CASSARWLADYNEQFF	TGTGCCAGCAGCGCCCGTTGGCTAGCGGATTACAATGAGCAGTTCTTC
TRBJ2-4	NA	TRBV28	TRBD2	CASSSSGSGAAKNIQYF	TGTGCCAGCAGTTCGTCGGGTAGCGGGGCCGCCAAAAACATTCAGTACTTC
TRBJ2-5	NA	TRBV19	NA	CASSIPRGGQETQYF	TGTGCCAGTAGTATACCTAGGGGGGGGCAAGAGACCCAGTACTTC
TRBJ2-1	NA	TRBV19	TRBD2	CASRTWGGGRQFF	TGTGCCAGTCGCACCTGGGGGGGAGGGAGGCAGTTCTTC
TRBJ1-5	NA	TRBV6-1	NA	CASSEKFSGYQPQHF	TGTGCCAGCAGTGAAAAATTCTCCGGGTACCAGCCCCAGCATTTT
TRBJ1-1	once	TRBV5-4	NA	CASSLDSRAFF	TGTGCCAGCAGCTTGGATTCGAGAGCTTTCTTT
TRBJ2-1	NA	TRBV29-1	NA	CSVRGGRGYNEQFF	TGCAGCGTCCGAGGGGGCCGGGGGTACAATGAGCAGTTCTTC
TRBJ2-7	NA	TRBV18	NA	CASSPVTFSSYEQYF	TGTGCCAGCTCACCAGTGACTTTCAGCTCCTACGAGCAGTACTTC
TRBJ1-2	NA	TRBV4-3	NA	CASSQEGGRYGYTF	TGCGCCAGCAGCCAAGAAGGCGGAAGATATGGCTACACCTTC
TRBJ1-2	NA	TRBV14	TRBD1	CASSQGTGPYGYTF	TGTGCCAGCAGCCAGGGGACAGGGCCCTATGGCTACACCTTC
TRBJ2-7	NA	TRBV13	TRBD2	CASTLGPAGGPYEQYF	TGTGCCAGCACCCTAGGACCAGCGGGGGGGCCCTACGAGCAGTACTTC
TRBJ2-5	few	TRBV7-9	TRBD2	CASSVISGEETQYF	TGTGCCAGCAGCGTTATTAGCGGGGAAGAGACCCAGTACTTC
TRBJ2-1	NA	TRBV28	TRBD2	CASRLGTSGRETQFF	TGTGCCAGCAGACTTGGGACTAGCGGGAGGGAAACCCAGTTCTTC
TRBJ2-1	NA	TRBV18	NA	CASSPGLGRPYNEQFF	TGTGCCAGCTCACCAGGCTTAGGGAGGCCTTACAATGAGCAGTTCTTC
TRBJ1-2	NA	TRBV7-9	NA	CASSSGGDHYGYTF	TGTGCCAGCAGCTCGGGGGGGGATCACTATGGCTACACCTTC
TRBJ2-6	once	TRBV5-1	TRBD1	CASSGFGDRGRGANVLTF	TGCGCCAGCAGCGGGTTTGGTGACAGGGGGCGAGGGGCCAACGTCCTGACTTTC
TRBJ2-5	NA	TRBV7-9	NA	CARTPRPGETQYF	TGTGCCAGAACCCCTCGGCCGGGAGAGACCCAGTACTTC
TRBJ2-3	once	TRBV18	TRBD1	CASSPTGGRDTQYF	TGTGCCAGCTCACCGACAGGGGGCAGAGATACGCAGTATTTT
TRBJ2-5	NA	TRBV10-1	NA	CASSESQGLETQYF	TGCGCCAGCAGTGAGTCGCAGGGATTAGAGACCCAGTACTTC
TRBJ1-1	medium-sized	TRBV18	NA	CASSPLPGNTEAFF	TGTGCCAGCTCACCCCTCCCGGGTAACACTGAAGCTTTCTTT
TRBJ1-5	once	TRBV6-1	TRBD1	CASSWTGSDQPQHF	TGTGCCAGCAGCTGGACAGGGAGCGACCAGCCCCAGCATTTT
TRBJ2-7	NA	TRBV9	NA	CASSVGTGTNEQYF	TGTGCCAGCAGCGTAGGGACAGGGACTAACGAGCAGTACTTC